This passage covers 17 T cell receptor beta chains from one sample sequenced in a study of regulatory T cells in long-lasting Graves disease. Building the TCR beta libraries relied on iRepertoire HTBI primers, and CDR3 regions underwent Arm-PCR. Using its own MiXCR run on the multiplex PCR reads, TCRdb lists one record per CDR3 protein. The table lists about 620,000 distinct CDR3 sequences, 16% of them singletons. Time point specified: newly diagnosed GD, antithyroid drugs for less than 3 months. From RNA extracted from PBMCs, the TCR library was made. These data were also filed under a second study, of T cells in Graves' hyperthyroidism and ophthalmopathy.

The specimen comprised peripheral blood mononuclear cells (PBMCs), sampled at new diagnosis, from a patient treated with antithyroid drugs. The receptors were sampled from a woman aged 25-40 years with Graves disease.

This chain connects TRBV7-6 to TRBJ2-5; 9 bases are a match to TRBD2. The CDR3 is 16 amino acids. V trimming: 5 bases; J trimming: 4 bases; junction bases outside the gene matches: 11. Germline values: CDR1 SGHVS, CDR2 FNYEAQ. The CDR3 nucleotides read TGTGCCAGCAGCCCCCGACTAGCGGAGCTAGGAGAGACCCAGTACTTC. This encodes CASSPRLAELGETQYF.

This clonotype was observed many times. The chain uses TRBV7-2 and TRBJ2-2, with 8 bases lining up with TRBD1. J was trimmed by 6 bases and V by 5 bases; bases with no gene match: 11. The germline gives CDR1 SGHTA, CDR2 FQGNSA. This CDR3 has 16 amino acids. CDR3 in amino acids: CASSMFGTGTAGELFF. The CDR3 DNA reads TGTGCCAGCAGCATGTTCGGGACAGGTACCGCCGGGGAGCTGTTTTTT.

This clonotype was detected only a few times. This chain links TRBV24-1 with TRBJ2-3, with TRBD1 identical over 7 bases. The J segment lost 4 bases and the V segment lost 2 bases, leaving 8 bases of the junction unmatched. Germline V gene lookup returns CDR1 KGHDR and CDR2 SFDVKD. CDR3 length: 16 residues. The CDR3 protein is CATSDYNRGLADTQYF. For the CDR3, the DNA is TGTGCCACCAGTGATTATAACAGGGGATTAGCAGATACGCAGTATTTT.

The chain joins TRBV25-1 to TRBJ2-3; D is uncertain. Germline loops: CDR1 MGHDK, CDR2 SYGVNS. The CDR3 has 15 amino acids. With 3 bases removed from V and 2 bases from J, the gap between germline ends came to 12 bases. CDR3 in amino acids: CASSDSRAPTDTQYF. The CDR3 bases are TGTGCCAGCAGTGACTCGAGAGCCCCCACAGATACGCAGTATTTT.

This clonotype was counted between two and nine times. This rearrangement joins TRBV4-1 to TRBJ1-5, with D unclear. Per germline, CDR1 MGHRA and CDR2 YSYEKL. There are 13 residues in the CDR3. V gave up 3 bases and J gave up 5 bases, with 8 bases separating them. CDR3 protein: CASSQSQDQPQHF. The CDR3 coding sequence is TGCGCCAGCAGCCAGTCGCAAGATCAGCCCCAGCATTTT.

The chain's CDR3 is CSARGIPPLGGYTF. The CDR3 DNA reads as TGCAGTGCTAGGGGAATACCACCCCTCGGTGGCTACACCTTC. The chain has TRBV20-1 and TRBJ1-2; D is undetermined. The germline V gene has CDR1 DFQATT and CDR2 SNEGSKA (reference sequence). The CDR3 sequence is 14 residues long. V was shortened by 3 bases and J by 7 bases, with 18 bases between the two germline ends.

CDR3 bases: TGTGCCAGCAGCGAAAACAGGGGTTCGGGCGGGGCCAACGTCCTGACTTTC. Translating it yields CASSENRGSGGANVLTF. V and J are TRBV9 and TRBJ2-6, with 7 positions matching TRBD1. The V gene end was trimmed by 3 bases and the J gene end by 4 bases; junction bases not matched to a gene: 10. The CDR3 covers 17 residues. CDR1 and CDR2 (germline): SGDLS, YYNGEE.

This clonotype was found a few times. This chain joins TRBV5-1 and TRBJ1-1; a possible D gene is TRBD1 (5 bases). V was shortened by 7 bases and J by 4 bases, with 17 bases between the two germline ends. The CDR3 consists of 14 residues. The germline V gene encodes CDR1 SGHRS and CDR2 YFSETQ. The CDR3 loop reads CASGAGSAGTEAFF. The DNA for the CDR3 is TGCGCCAGCGGGGCGGGGTCGGCGGGCACTGAAGCTTTCTTT.

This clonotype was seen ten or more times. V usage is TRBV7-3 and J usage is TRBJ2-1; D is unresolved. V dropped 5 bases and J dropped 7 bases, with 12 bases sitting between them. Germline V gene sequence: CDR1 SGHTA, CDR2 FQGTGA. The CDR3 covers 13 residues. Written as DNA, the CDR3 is TGTGCCAGCAGCCTGAGTTCCTTGAATGAGCAGTTCTTC. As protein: CASSLSSLNEQFF.

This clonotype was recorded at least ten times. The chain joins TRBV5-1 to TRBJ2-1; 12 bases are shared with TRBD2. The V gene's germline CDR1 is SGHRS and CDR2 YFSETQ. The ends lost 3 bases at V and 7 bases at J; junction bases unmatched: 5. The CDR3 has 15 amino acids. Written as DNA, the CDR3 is TGCGCCAGCAGCTGGGGACTAGCGGGTGTAAATGAGCAGTTCTTC. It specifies CASSWGLAGVNEQFF.

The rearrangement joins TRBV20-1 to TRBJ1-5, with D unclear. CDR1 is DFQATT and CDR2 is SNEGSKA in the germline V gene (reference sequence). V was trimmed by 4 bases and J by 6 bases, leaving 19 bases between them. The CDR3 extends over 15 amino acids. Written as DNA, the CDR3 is TGCAGTGCTATTCCGGGCGTGGGTAGTAGTCAGCCCCAGCATTTT. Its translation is CSAIPGVGSSQPQHF.

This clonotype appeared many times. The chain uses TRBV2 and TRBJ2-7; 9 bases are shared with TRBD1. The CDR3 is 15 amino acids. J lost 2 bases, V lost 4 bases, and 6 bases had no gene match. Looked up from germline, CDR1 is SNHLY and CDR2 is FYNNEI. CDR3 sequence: CASSGGGTGTYEQYF. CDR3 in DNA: TGTGCCAGCAGTGGGGGCGGGACAGGGACCTACGAGCAGTACTTC.

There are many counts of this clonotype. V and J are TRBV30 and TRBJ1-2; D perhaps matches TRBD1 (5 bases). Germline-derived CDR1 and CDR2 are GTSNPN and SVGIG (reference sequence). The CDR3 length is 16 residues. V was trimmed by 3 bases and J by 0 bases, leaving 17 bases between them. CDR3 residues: CAWRGRQSLANYGYTF. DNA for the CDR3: TGTGCCTGGAGAGGTAGACAGTCCCTAGCTAACTATGGCTACACCTTC.

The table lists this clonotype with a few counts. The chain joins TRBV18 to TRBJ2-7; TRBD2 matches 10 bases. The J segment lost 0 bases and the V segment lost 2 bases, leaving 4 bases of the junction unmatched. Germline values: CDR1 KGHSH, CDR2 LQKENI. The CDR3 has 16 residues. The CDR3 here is CASSPVSSGSSYEQYF. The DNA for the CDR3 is TGTGCCAGCTCACCAGTATCTAGCGGGAGCTCCTACGAGCAGTACTTC.

CDR3: CASSQDLVEQFF. CDR3 DNA sequence: TGTGCCAGCAGCCAAGATCTGGTTGAGCAGTTCTTC. This chain connects TRBV3-1 to TRBJ2-1, with D hard to call. CDR3 length: 12 residues. The germline gives CDR1 LGHDT, CDR2 YNNKEL (reference sequence). V lost 0 bases and J 9 bases, leaving 6 bases between the germline ends.

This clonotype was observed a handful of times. Here the CDR3 reads CSARDTWGARGIQYF. DNA for the CDR3: TGCAGTGCTAGAGATACCTGGGGGGCGCGGGGCATTCAGTACTTC. The chain has TRBV20-1 and TRBJ2-4; possibly TRBD1 or TRBD2 for D (6 bases each). The ends were cut back, 0 bases at V and 9 bases at J, with 18 bases in the middle. Per germline, CDR1 DFQATT and CDR2 SNEGSKA (reference sequence). The CDR3 has 15 amino acids.

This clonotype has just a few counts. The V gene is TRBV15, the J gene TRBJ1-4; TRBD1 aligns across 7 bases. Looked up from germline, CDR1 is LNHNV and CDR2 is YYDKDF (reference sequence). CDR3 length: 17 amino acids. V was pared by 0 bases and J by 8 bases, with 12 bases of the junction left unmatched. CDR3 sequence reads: CATSRDPPGTAVEKLFF. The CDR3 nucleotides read TGTGCCACCAGCAGAGATCCCCCCGGGACAGCGGTCGAAAAACTGTTTTTT.